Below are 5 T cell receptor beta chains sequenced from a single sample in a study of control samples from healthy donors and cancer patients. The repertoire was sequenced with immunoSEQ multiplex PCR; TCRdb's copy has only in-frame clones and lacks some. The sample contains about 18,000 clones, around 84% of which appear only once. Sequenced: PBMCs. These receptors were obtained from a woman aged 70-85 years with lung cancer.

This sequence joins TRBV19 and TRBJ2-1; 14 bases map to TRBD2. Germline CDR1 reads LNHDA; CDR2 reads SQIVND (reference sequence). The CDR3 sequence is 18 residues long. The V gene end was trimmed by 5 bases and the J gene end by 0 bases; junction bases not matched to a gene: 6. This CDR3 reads CASSPTSGRARSYNEQFF. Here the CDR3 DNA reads TGTGCCAGTAGTCCGACTAGCGGGAGGGCCCGCTCCTACAATGAGCAGTTCTTC.

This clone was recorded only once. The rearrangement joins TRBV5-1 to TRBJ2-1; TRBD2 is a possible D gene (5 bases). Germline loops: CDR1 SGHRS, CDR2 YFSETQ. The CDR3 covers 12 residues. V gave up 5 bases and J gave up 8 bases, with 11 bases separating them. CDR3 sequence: CASSYLADEQFF. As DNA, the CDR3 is TGCGCCAGCAGTTATCTAGCCGATGAGCAGTTCTTC.

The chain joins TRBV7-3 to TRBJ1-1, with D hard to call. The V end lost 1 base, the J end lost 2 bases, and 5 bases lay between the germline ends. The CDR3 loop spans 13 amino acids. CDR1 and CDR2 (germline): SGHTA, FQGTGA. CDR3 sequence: CASSLKRNTEAFF. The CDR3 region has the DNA TGTGCCAGCAGCTTAAAGCGCAACACTGAAGCTTTCTTT.

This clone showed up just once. The CDR3 sequence: CASSLASSQETQYF. The DNA for the CDR3 is TGTGCCAGCAGCTTAGCGTCCTCACAAGAGACCCAGTACTTC. The chain has TRBV7-9 and TRBJ2-5, with D unresolved. The V end lost 0 bases, the J end lost 2 bases, and 7 bases lay between the germline ends. This CDR3 spans 14 amino acids. Germline V gives CDR1 SEHNR, CDR2 FQNEAQ (reference sequence).

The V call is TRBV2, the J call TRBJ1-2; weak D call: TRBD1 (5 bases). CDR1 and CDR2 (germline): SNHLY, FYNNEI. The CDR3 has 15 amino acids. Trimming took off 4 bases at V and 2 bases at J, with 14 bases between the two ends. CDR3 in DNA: TGTGCCAGCAGTGGGGCCCAGGGATACAACTATGGCTACACCTTC. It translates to CASSGAQGYNYGYTF.